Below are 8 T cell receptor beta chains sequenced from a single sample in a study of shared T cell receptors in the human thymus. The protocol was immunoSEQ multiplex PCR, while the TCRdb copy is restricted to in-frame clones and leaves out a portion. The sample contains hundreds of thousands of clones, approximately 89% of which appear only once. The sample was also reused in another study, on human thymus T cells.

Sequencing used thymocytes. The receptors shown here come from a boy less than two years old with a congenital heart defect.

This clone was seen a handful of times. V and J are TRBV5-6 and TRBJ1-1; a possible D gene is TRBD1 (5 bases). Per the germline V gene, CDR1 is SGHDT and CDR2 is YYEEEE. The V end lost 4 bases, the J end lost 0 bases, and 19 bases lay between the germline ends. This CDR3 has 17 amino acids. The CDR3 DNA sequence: TGTGCCAGCAGCCCGCCCCGGACACTGGGCATGAACACTGAAGCTTTCTTT. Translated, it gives CASSPPRTLGMNTEAFF. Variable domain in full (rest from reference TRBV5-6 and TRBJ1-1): DAGVTQSPTHLIKTRGQQVTLRCSPKSGHDTVSWYQQALGQGPQFIFQYYEEEERQRGNFPDRFSGHQFPNYSSELNVNALLLGDSALYLCASSPPRTLGMNTEAFFGQGTRLTVV.

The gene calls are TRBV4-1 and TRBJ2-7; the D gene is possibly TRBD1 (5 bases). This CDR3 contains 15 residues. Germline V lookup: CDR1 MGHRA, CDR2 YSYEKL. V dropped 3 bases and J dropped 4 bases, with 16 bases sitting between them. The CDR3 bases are TGCGCCAGCAGCCAGGATAAACAGGTTCGATACGAGCAGTACTTC. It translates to CASSQDKQVRYEQYF.

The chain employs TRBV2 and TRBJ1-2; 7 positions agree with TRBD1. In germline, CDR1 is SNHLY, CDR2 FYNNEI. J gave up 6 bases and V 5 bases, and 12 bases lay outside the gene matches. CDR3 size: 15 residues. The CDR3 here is CASSTTGKVKNGYTF. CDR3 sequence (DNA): TGTGCCAGCAGTACGACAGGGAAGGTAAAGAATGGCTACACCTTC.

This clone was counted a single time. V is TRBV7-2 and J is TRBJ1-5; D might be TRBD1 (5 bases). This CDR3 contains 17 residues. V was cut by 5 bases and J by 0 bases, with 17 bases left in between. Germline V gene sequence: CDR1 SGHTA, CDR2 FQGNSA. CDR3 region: CASSTHKTVFSNQPQHF. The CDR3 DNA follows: TGTGCCAGCAGCACGCACAAGACAGTTTTTAGCAATCAGCCCCAGCATTTT.

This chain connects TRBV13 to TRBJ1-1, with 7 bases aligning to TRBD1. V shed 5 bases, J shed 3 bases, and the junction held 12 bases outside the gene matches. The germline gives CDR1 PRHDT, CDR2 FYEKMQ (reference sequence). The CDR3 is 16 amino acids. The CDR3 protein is CASSTRQGNVDTEAFF. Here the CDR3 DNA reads TGTGCCAGCAGCACCAGACAGGGTAACGTGGACACTGAAGCTTTCTTT.

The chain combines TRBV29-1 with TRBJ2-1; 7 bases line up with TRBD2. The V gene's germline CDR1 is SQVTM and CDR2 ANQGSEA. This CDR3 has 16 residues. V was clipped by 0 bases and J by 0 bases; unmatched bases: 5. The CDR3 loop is CSVEDWRESSYNEQFF. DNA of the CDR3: TGCAGCGTTGAAGATTGGCGGGAGAGCTCCTACAATGAGCAGTTCTTC.

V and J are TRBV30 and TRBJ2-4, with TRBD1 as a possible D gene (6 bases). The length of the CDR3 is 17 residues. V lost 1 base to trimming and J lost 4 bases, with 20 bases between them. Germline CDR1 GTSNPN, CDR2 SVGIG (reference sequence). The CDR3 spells CAWSGDRRQAMKNIQYF. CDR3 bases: TGTGCCTGGAGTGGGGACCGACGACAGGCGATGAAAAACATTCAGTACTTC.

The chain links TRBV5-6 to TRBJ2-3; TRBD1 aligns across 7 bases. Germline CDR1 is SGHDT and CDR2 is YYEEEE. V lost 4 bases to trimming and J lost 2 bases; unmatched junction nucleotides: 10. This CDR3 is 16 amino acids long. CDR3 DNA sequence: TGTGCCAGCAGCCACACCGGGACAGAGATCACAGATACGCAGTATTTT. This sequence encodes CASSHTGTEITDTQYF.